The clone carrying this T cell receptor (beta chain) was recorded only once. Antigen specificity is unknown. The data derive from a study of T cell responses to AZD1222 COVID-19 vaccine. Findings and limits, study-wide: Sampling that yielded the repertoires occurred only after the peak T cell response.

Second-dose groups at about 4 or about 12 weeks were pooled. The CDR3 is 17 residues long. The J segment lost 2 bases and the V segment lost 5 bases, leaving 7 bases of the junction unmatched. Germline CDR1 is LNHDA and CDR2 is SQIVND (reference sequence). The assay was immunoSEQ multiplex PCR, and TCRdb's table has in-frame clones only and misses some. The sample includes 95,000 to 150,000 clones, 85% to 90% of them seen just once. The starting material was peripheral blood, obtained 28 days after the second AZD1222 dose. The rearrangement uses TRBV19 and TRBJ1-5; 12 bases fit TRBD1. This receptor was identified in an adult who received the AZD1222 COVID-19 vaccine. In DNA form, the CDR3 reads TGTGCCAGTAGTGGGACAGGGGGCCTAGTTGGCAATCAGCCCCAGCATTTT. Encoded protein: CASSGTGGLVGNQPQHF.